The 29 T cell receptor beta chains presented below share a single source sample, sequenced in a study of Ad26.COV2.S vaccination and SARS-CoV-2 variants. Indicated treatment: some 20 received Ad26.COV2.S at low or high dose, single or two shots; about 5 received placebo; per-sample allocation not given. After the first vaccine or placebo injection, samples were drawn on day 63. Libraries were prepared by immunoSEQ multiplex PCR; TCRdb keeps only in-frame clonotypes and omits some of them. The sample consists of hundreds of thousands of clones, 87% of them appearing once. Sample: peripheral blood, taken in a trial of Ad26.COV2.S vaccine versus placebo. These receptors all stem from a person aged 18-65 years who received the Ad26.COV2.S COVID-19 vaccine or a placebo.

V gene TRBV11-2 combines with J gene TRBJ2-7, with TRBD2 identical over 8 bases. Germline assignment: CDR1 SGHAT and CDR2 FQNNGV. V shed 2 bases and J 0 bases; nucleotides not matched to a gene: 0. This CDR3 is 14 amino acids long. The CDR3 nucleotides read TGTGCCAGCAGCTTAAGCGGGAGCTCCTACGAGCAGTACTTC. Amino acids: CASSLSGSSYEQYF. Full variable domain (rest looked up from reference TRBV11-2 and TRBJ2-7): EAGVAQSPRYKIIEKRQSVAFWCNPISGHATLYWYQQILGQGPKLLIQFQNNGVVDDSQLPKDRFSAERLKGVDSTLKIQPAKLEDSAVYLCASSLSGSSYEQYFGPGTRLTVT.

The V gene is TRBV10-1, the J gene TRBJ2-5, with unresolved D. Germline assignment: CDR1 WNHNN and CDR2 SYGVQD (reference sequence). V shed 6 bases and J shed 2 bases, with 13 bases lying between them. This CDR3 is 14 amino acids long. Here the CDR3 reads CASSRGRVQETQYF. In DNA, the CDR3 is TGCGCCAGCAGCCGTGGACGCGTTCAAGAGACCCAGTACTTC.

Remarks on this clone: The same CDR3 is also encoded by other DNA sequences in this sample. The rearrangement links TRBV20-1 to TRBJ1-3; D gene uncertain. The V and J ends lost 1 base and 2 bases respectively, with 0 bases between them. CDR3 length equals 11 residues. Germline V gene lookup returns CDR1 DFQATT and CDR2 SNEGSKA (reference sequence). The CDR3 protein is CSARAGNTIYF. The CDR3 DNA reads as TGCAGTGCTAGAGCTGGAAACACCATATATTTT.

V and J are TRBV2 and TRBJ2-7; no clear D. The V end lost 2 bases, the J end lost 2 bases, and 13 bases lay between the germline ends. Germline V gene sequence: CDR1 SNHLY, CDR2 FYNNEI. The CDR3 has 15 residues. CDR3 amino acids: CASSETPANTYEQYF. CDR3 sequence (DNA): TGTGCCAGCAGTGAAACCCCAGCCAATACCTACGAGCAGTACTTC.

This clone was observed a single time. This chain uses TRBV21-1 with TRBJ2-3. TRBV21-1 represents a pseudogene. The CDR3 runs 13 residues. The CDR3 spells CASSLLWGDTQYF. Here the CDR3 DNA reads TGTGCCAGCAGCCTCCTCTGGGGAGATACGCAGTATTTT.

The chain's CDR3 is CASSQTWAGAYNEQFF. The DNA of the CDR3 is TGCGCCAGCAGCCAAACGTGGGCAGGGGCCTACAATGAGCAGTTCTTC. The chain has TRBV4-1 and TRBJ2-1, with D perhaps TRBD1 (6 bases). The CDR3 sequence is 16 residues long. Germline-derived CDR1 and CDR2 are MGHRA and YSYEKL. Trimming pared 2 bases from V and 2 bases from J, leaving 13 bases between.

The V and J genes are TRBV7-9 and TRBJ2-3, with 8 bases matching TRBD2. Looked up from germline, CDR1 is SEHNR and CDR2 is FQNEAQ (reference sequence). The CDR3 covers 19 residues. J gave up 4 bases and V 4 bases, and 19 bases lay outside the gene matches. CDR3 sequence: CASSSPTREVSTQSDTQYF. Written as DNA, the CDR3 is TGTGCCAGCAGCTCTCCAACGCGGGAGGTCTCCACCCAGTCAGATACGCAGTATTTT.

V and J are TRBV27 and TRBJ2-7; 9 bases match TRBD2. This CDR3 is built from 15 residues. Germline CDR1 is MNHEY and CDR2 is SMNVEV (reference sequence). Trimming at V came to 5 bases and at J to 3 bases, leaving 8 bases not matched to a gene. The CDR3 region is CASSTEREVHYEQYF. The CDR3, as DNA: TGTGCCAGCAGTACCGAGCGGGAGGTTCACTACGAGCAGTACTTC.

To note about this clone: Other DNA sequences from this sample encode an identical CDR3 as well. The chain combines TRBV7-3 with TRBJ1-6; TRBD1 matches at 8 bases. Germline V CDR1 and CDR2: SGHTA, FQGTGA. V was clipped by 0 bases and J by 10 bases; unmatched bases: 5. CDR3 length equals 15 residues. CDR3 protein: CASSLTGTGESPLHF. CDR3 DNA sequence: TGTGCCAGCAGCTTAACCGGGACAGGCGAGTCACCCCTCCACTTT.

This chain uses TRBV12-2 with TRBJ2-5; TRBD1 reflects the table's D call only, with no check against the DNA. TRBV12-2 is reported as a pseudogene. CDR3 size: 19 residues. In DNA, the CDR3 is TGTGCAAGTCGCTTAGAAATGGGAACCGGGACAGGGGTTTCTGAGACCCAGTACTTC. Its translation is CASRLEMGTGTGVSETQYF.

The CDR3 DNA reads TGCAGCGTTGACCAGGGGAACTATGGCTACACCTTC. It codes for CSVDQGNYGYTF. The chain has TRBV29-1 and TRBJ1-2, with TRBD1 as a possible D gene (6 bases). Trimming cost V 3 bases and J 2 bases, with 7 bases left between them. This CDR3 contains 12 residues. Germline lookup yields CDR1 SQVTM and CDR2 ANQGSEA.

This sequence joins TRBV3-1 (or the pseudogene TRBV3-2) and TRBJ1-1; 7 bases are shared with TRBD1. Trimming cost V 2 bases and J 4 bases; bases outside gene matches: 4. The CDR3 sequence is 14 residues long. Germline V gives CDR1 LGHDT, CDR2 YNNKEL (reference sequence). The CDR3 nucleotides read TGTGCCAGCAGCCAAAAGACAGGGACCACTGAAGCTTTCTTT. It specifies CASSQKTGTTEAFF.

The gene calls are TRBV28 and TRBJ1-5, with TRBD1 identical over 10 bases. The CDR3 is 13 amino acids. CDR1 and CDR2 (germline): MDHEN, SYDVKM. With 7 bases clipped from V and 6 bases from J, the junction kept 3 bases outside the gene matches. The CDR3 sequence is CASIRDRGQPQHF. CDR3 nucleotides: TGTGCCAGCATCCGGGACAGGGGTCAGCCCCAGCATTTT. The full variable domain, completed using reference TRBV28 and TRBJ1-5, is DVKVTQSSRYLVKRTGEKVFLECVQDMDHENMFWYRQDPGLGLRLIYFSYDVKMKEKGDIPEGYSVSREKKERFSLILESASTNQTSMYLCASIRDRGQPQHFGDGTRLSIL.

This clone was observed a few times. This chain connects TRBV5-1 to TRBJ1-3, with a tentative D call TRBD1 (6 bases). V shed 10 bases and J shed 0 bases, with 17 bases lying between them. Germline loops: CDR1 SGHRS, CDR2 YFSETQ. The CDR3 totals 15 residues. CDR3 residues: CAETGHQSSGNTIYF. CDR3 coding DNA: TGCGCCGAGACGGGACACCAGAGCTCTGGAAACACCATATATTTT. The full variable domain, its missing parts supplied by reference TRBV5-1 and TRBJ1-3, is KAGVTQTPRYLIKTRGQQVTLSCSPISGHRSVSWYQQTPGQGLQFLFEYFSETQRNKGNFPGRFSGRQFSNSRSEMNVSTLELGDSALYLCAETGHQSSGNTIYFGEGSWLTVV.

The rearrangement links TRBV2 to TRBJ2-7; TRBD2 aligns across 13 bases. CDR1 and CDR2 (germline): SNHLY, FYNNEI. With 7 bases clipped from V and 7 bases from J, the junction kept 10 bases outside the gene matches. The CDR3 has 15 amino acids. CDR3 sequence: CASTPTSGGPGEQYF. The CDR3, as DNA: TGTGCCAGCACCCCGACTAGCGGGGGGCCTGGAGAGCAGTACTTC.

J is TRBJ2-3 and V is TRBV4-1; D may be TRBD2 (5 bases). V lost 3 bases, J lost 1 base, and 14 bases lay in between. CDR1 and CDR2 from the germline V gene are MGHRA and YSYEKL. This CDR3 has 16 residues. CDR3 nucleotide sequence: TGCGCCAGCAGCCACCCGACTACTTCAGGCACAGATACGCAGTATTTT. Protein sequence: CASSHPTTSGTDTQYF.

The chain carries TRBV30 and TRBJ2-7, with a weak D call TRBD2 (6 bases). Germline V CDR1 and CDR2: GTSNPN, SVGIG (reference sequence). V was shortened by 2 bases and J by 3 bases, with 11 bases between the two germline ends. The length of the CDR3 is 13 residues. The CDR3 loop is CAWSTGDIYEQYF. For the CDR3, the DNA is TGTGCCTGGAGTACGGGAGATATCTACGAGCAGTACTTC.

The rearrangement links TRBV7-8 to TRBJ1-1; D is possibly TRBD1 (6 bases). CDR1 and CDR2 from the germline V gene are SGHVS and FQNEAQ. The CDR3 runs 15 residues. The V end was cut by 2 bases, the J end by 2 bases, with 12 bases between. The CDR3 here is CASSLSPGDNTEAFF. The CDR3 nucleotides read TGTGCCAGCAGCTTATCCCCAGGGGATAACACTGAAGCTTTCTTT.

This chain uses TRBV6-5 with TRBJ2-7; 11 positions match TRBD1. The CDR3 loop spans 14 amino acids. The V and J ends lost 4 bases and 7 bases, in that order; junction bases with no gene match: 6. Germline V gene sequence: CDR1 MNHEY, CDR2 SVGAGI. The CDR3 spells CASSLTGTGGEQYF. The CDR3 DNA reads as TGTGCCAGCAGTTTGACCGGGACAGGGGGGGAGCAGTACTTC.

The chain employs TRBV4-3 and TRBJ1-3; D possibly corresponds to TRBD1 (5 bases). Trimming removed 4 bases at V and 4 bases at J, with 17 bases between. Germline lookup yields CDR1 LGHNA and CDR2 YSLEER. This CDR3 contains 16 residues. Here the CDR3 DNA reads TGCGCCAGCAGCCGAGGACACGGGGCGCAAGGAAACACCATATATTTT. The encoded protein is CASSRGHGAQGNTIYF.

J is TRBJ1-1 and V is TRBV7-8; D remains ambiguous. The CDR3 consists of 15 residues. V shed 7 bases and J shed 2 bases, with 17 bases lying between them. The V gene's germline CDR1 is SGHVS and CDR2 FQNEAQ. CDR3 amino acids: CASTPLNVLNTEAFF. Written as DNA, the CDR3 is TGTGCCAGCACCCCCTTGAACGTTCTAAACACTGAAGCTTTCTTT.

The rearrangement joins TRBV19 to TRBJ2-3, with D possibly TRBD2 on 5 matching bases. Germline V gives CDR1 LNHDA, CDR2 SQIVND (reference sequence). Trimming removed 6 bases at V and 4 bases at J, with 20 bases between. The CDR3 runs 16 residues. CDR3 amino acids: CASSLTSQGPPDTQYF. For the CDR3, the DNA is TGTGCCAGTAGCCTAACTAGTCAAGGTCCGCCAGATACGCAGTATTTT.

A note on this clone: One end of the junction is discordant with germline, which a read error may explain. The rearrangement links TRBV6-1 to TRBJ2-7; TRBD2 matches 8 bases. Germline assignment: CDR1 MNHNS and CDR2 SASEGT. This CDR3 contains 14 residues. The CDR3: CARSDGGGPYEQYF. Here the CDR3 DNA reads TGTGCCCGCAGTGACGGGGGGGGGCCCTACGAGCAGTACTTC.

This chain links TRBV27 with TRBJ1-1; possibly TRBD1 for D (5 bases). Germline CDR1 is MNHEY and CDR2 is SMNVEV (reference sequence). The germline V and J ends were trimmed by 7 bases and 4 bases, with 13 bases remaining between them. This CDR3 is built from 13 residues. CDR3 coding DNA: TGTGCCAGCAAGAAAGCGAGGGGCACTGAAGCTTTCTTT. As protein: CASKKARGTEAFF.

This chain connects TRBV4-2 to TRBJ2-7; D ambiguous. CDR1 and CDR2 (germline): LGHNA, YNFKEQ. The CDR3 has 13 residues. The V gene lost 2 bases and the J gene lost 6 bases, with 11 bases spanning the gap. CDR3 nucleotides: TGTGCCAGCAGCCAAAGAAAATTGAGCGAGCAGTACTTC. Amino acids: CASSQRKLSEQYF.

The genes are TRBV21-1 and TRBJ1-1. TRBV21-1 is reported as a pseudogene. The CDR3 sequence is 17 residues long. DNA of the CDR3: TGTGCCAGCAGTCCACATCCTAAACGGGACTCTTCCACTGAAGCTTTCTTT. It specifies CASSPHPKRDSSTEAFF.

This sequence joins TRBV19 and TRBJ1-1, with TRBD1 as a possible D gene (6 bases). The CDR3 runs to 14 residues. The germline V gene encodes CDR1 LNHDA and CDR2 SQIVND (reference sequence). The V end was cut by 7 bases, the J end by 2 bases, with 14 bases between. CDR3 protein: CASIRWGLNTEAFF. The CDR3 region has the DNA TGTGCCAGTATCCGGTGGGGGCTCAACACTGAAGCTTTCTTT.

The count of this clone is one. This CDR3 is CASSQQGADTGELFF. The CDR3 coding sequence is TGCGCCAGCAGCCAACAGGGGGCGGACACCGGGGAGCTGTTTTTT. The chain is built from TRBV4-1 and TRBJ2-2; 8 nucleotides match TRBD1. CDR3 length: 15 residues. Germline V gene sequence: CDR1 MGHRA, CDR2 YSYEKL. V was clipped by 2 bases and J by 3 bases; unmatched bases: 2.

This clone was detected a few times. V is TRBV9 and J is TRBJ2-1; 8 bases map to TRBD2. CDR1 SGDLS and CDR2 YYNGEE come from the germline V gene. The CDR3 totals 15 residues. The V and J ends lost 2 bases and 10 bases, in that order; junction bases with no gene match: 11. In DNA form, the CDR3 reads TGTGCCAGCAGCGTGGGTAGCGGGGCCACCGGGGAGCAGTTCTTC. Its protein product is CASSVGSGATGEQFF.